This TCR beta chain came from a study of blood T cell repertoires in COVID-19. Study-level information: Samples taken during acute and convalescent COVID-19 were collected in the United States, Italy and Spain. PBMCs, B-cell-depleted T cells, or T cells were the source of the cDNA or gDNA that made up the material.

As originally analysed: Estimated nucleated cell counts came from reference gene primer amplification. Method: immunoSEQ multiplex PCR; TCRdb's copy keeps in-frame clones and lacks some. For V, J and clone size, that table is used; D and trimming come from the DNA. The sample lists approximately 89,000 clones; approximately 80% were seen once. This CDR3 region has 15 residues. The germline V gene has CDR1 SSHAT and CDR2 FNYEAQ (reference sequence). This clone was observed once. One junction end does not reproduce the germline sequence, and a read error may be involved. Sequenced sample: peripheral blood. The receptor comes from a human donor in a cohort sampled during active COVID-19. The V and J genes are TRBV7-7 and TRBJ2-7; a possible D gene is TRBD2 (6 bases). The chain's CDR3 is CASSRLLALSGEQYF. For the CDR3, the DNA is TGTGCTAGCAGCCGACTACTAGCCTTGTCTGGCGAGCAGTACTTC.